Below are 27 T cell receptor beta chains sequenced from a single sample in a study of CD8 T cells in ankylosing spondylitis. TCRdb reanalysed the 5' RACE reads using MiXCR and keeps one entry per CDR3 protein. The sample records about 240,000 distinct CDR3 sequences, 8.6% being singletons. Specimen: blood, either unsorted or a sorted T cell fraction (not recorded which). Receptors were obtained from a male donor with ankylosing spondylitis or in good health (not recorded which).

This clonotype has a count of ten or more. This chain uses TRBV5-1 with TRBJ1-1, with 7 bases that match TRBD1. The CDR3 loop spans 14 amino acids. Germline trimming cut 5 bases from V and 5 bases from J; bases unmatched to any gene: 9. CDR1 and CDR2 from the germline V gene are SGHRS and YFSETQ. The CDR3 loop reads CASRFGWDRTEAFF. The CDR3 bases are TGCGCCAGCAGATTTGGGTGGGACAGAACTGAAGCTTTCTTT. Drawing the rest from reference TRBV5-1 and TRBJ1-1, the complete variable domain is KAGVTQTPRYLIKTRGQQVTLSCSPISGHRSVSWYQQTPGQGLQFLFEYFSETQRNKGNFPGRFSGRQFSNSRSEMNVSTLELGDSALYLCASRFGWDRTEAFFGQGTRLTVV.

This clonotype appeared many times. The rearrangement joins TRBV10-2 to TRBJ2-1; tentatively, D is TRBD2 (5 bases). The V gene lost 7 bases and the J gene lost 1 base, with 14 bases spanning the gap. This CDR3 region has 15 residues. CDR1 is WSHSY, CDR2 SAAADI, per germline. The CDR3 DNA sequence: TGCGCCAGCACCCTAAGGACTGATTCCTACAATGAGCAGTTCTTC. Translating it yields CASTLRTDSYNEQFF.

This clonotype was detected many times. The V call is TRBV10-3, the J call TRBJ1-2; TRBD1 is a possible D gene (6 bases). The V end lost 6 bases, the J end lost 3 bases, and 26 bases lay between the germline ends. Germline-derived CDR1 and CDR2 are ENHRY and SYGVKD. The CDR3 totals 18 residues. This chain's CDR3 is CAIRASGQLRDNHYGYTF. The CDR3 DNA is TGTGCCATCAGGGCCTCAGGACAGCTACGCGATAATCACTATGGCTACACCTTC.

This clonotype was seen ten or more times. The V call is TRBV4-3, the J call TRBJ1-2, with D tentatively TRBD1 (5 bases). V was cut by 0 bases and J by 0 bases, with 14 bases left in between. The CDR3 is 17 residues long. The V gene's germline CDR1 is LGHNA and CDR2 YSLEER. For the CDR3, the DNA is TGCGCCAGCAGCCAAGATAGAACGGGGCGACCTAACTATGGCTACACCTTC. Its protein product is CASSQDRTGRPNYGYTF.

This clonotype has a count of ten or more. J is TRBJ2-2 and V is TRBV5-8; D unclear. Germline V gene data show CDR1 as SGHTS and CDR2 as YDEGEE. This CDR3 is built from 16 residues. Between the trimmed V and J ends, which lost 4 bases and 0 bases, there was a span of 13 bases. The CDR3 is CASSLPGTSNTGELFF. Here the CDR3 DNA reads TGTGCCAGCAGCCTCCCAGGTACCTCGAACACCGGGGAGCTGTTTTTT.

In the case of this clonotype: A much larger clone lies one base from this, so it may be a read error. The rearrangement links TRBV5-1 to TRBJ1-2; D is uncertain. Trimming took off 5 bases at V and 4 bases at J, with 18 bases between the two ends. There are 15 residues in the CDR3. CDR1 SGHRS and CDR2 YFSETQ come from the germline V gene. The CDR3 DNA reads TGCGCCAGCAGGGCCGGTTTTGAGGCGCGCTATGGCTACACCTTC. This translates into CASRAGFEARYGYTF. The whole variable domain, remainder taken from reference TRBV5-1 and TRBJ1-2, is KAGVTQTPRYLIKTRGQQVTLSCSPISGHRSVSWYQQTPGQGLQFLFEYFSETQRNKGNFPGRFSGRQFSNSRSEMNVSTLELGDSALYLCASRAGFEARYGYTFGSGTRLTVV.

This clonotype has a count of ten or more. This chain uses TRBV21-1 with TRBJ1-2. TRBV21-1 is recorded as a pseudogene. The CDR3 totals 15 residues. CDR3 nucleotides: TGTGCCAGCAGCAAGGGGTTAATCCCTAACTATGGCTACACCTTC. Translating it yields CASSKGLIPNYGYTF.

The chain is built from TRBV20-1 and TRBJ1-1; D uncertain. Per germline, CDR1 DFQATT and CDR2 SNEGSKA (reference sequence). This CDR3 region has 13 residues. The ends were cut back, 4 bases at V and 10 bases at J, with 19 bases in the middle. Here the CDR3 DNA reads TGCAGTGCTAAGGGCAAGGTGGGGTTGGCAGCTTTCTTT. Encoded protein: CSAKGKVGLAAFF.

This clonotype was recorded at least ten times. V usage is TRBV27 and J usage is TRBJ2-7, with 8 bases that match TRBD1. The CDR3 is made up of 16 amino acids. The trim removed 0 bases at V and 6 bases at J, leaving 10 bases unmatched. CDR1 and CDR2 (germline): MNHEY, SMNVEV (reference sequence). The CDR3 coding sequence is TGTGCCAGCAGTTTATCCGCGGGACAGGTAGTACCCGAGCAGTACTTC. Translated: CASSLSAGQVVPEQYF.

Many counts were recorded for this clonotype. The chain uses TRBV12-3 or TRBV12-4 and TRBJ1-1; TRBD1 might be the D (5 bases). Trimming cost V 0 bases and J 5 bases, with 13 bases left between them. The CDR3 runs to 15 residues. The CDR3 sequence is CASSLAGLGRTEAFF. In DNA form, the CDR3 reads TGTGCCAGCAGTTTAGCGGGACTGGGACGGACTGAAGCTTTCTTT.

This clonotype was recorded many times. This chain joins TRBV29-1 and TRBJ1-1, with D unresolved. The CDR3 is made up of 13 amino acids. The V gene's germline CDR1 is SQVTM and CDR2 ANQGSEA. V lost 1 base and J 5 bases, leaving 11 bases between the germline ends. The CDR3 reads CSVEGQMGTEAFF. CDR3 in DNA: TGCAGCGTTGAAGGGCAGATGGGGACTGAAGCTTTCTTT.

This clonotype appeared many times. The chain combines TRBV5-5 with TRBJ2-1; weak D call: TRBD2 (5 bases). Germline V gene data show CDR1 as SGHKS and CDR2 as YYEKEE (reference sequence). This CDR3 is 15 amino acids long. The V end was cut by 2 bases, the J end by 4 bases, with 13 bases between. CDR3 amino acids: CASSFNVARYNEQFF. In DNA form, the CDR3 reads TGTGCCAGCAGCTTTAATGTAGCGAGGTACAATGAGCAGTTCTTC. The complete variable domain, with remaining parts taken from reference TRBV5-5 and TRBJ2-1, reads DAGVTQSPTHLIKTRGQQVTLRCSPISGHKSVSWYQQVLGQGPQFIFQYYEKEERGRGNFPDRFSARQFPNYSSELNVNALLLGDSALYLCASSFNVARYNEQFFGPGTRLTVL.

V gene TRBV20-1 combines with J gene TRBJ2-2, with TRBD1 matching over 9 bases. J gave up 6 bases and V 6 bases, and 8 bases lay outside the gene matches. The length of the CDR3 is 14 residues. Germline V gene lookup returns CDR1 DFQATT and CDR2 SNEGSKA (reference sequence). The CDR3: CSANYGTGSGELFF. CDR3 coding DNA: TGCAGTGCCAACTACGGGACAGGGTCCGGGGAGCTGTTTTTT.

This clonotype was found many times. The chain employs TRBV7-2 and TRBJ1-3; D gene uncertain. The CDR3 contains 14 residues. Trimming removed 0 bases at V and 4 bases at J, with 7 bases between. Looked up from germline, CDR1 is SGHTA and CDR2 is FQGNSA. In DNA form, the CDR3 reads TGTGCCAGCAGCTTAGCCGGGTTGGGAAACACCATATATTTT. Encoded protein: CASSLAGLGNTIYF. Based on the CDR3 plus reference TRBV7-2 and TRBJ1-3, the full variable domain is GAGVSQSPSNKVTEKGKDVELRCDPISGHTALYWYRQSLGQGLEFLIYFQGNSAPDKSGLPSDRFSAERTGGSVSTLTIQRTQQEDSAVYLCASSLAGLGNTIYFGEGSWLTVV.

This clonotype was seen repeatedly, ten times or more. The CDR3 is CSVDGIGEWGETQYF. CDR3 sequence (DNA): TGCAGCGTTGATGGGATCGGGGAGTGGGGGGAGACCCAGTACTTC. The rearrangement uses TRBV29-1 and TRBJ2-5; either TRBD1 or TRBD2 may fit D (5 bases each). CDR3 size: 15 residues. Looked up from germline, CDR1 is SQVTM and CDR2 is ANQGSEA. Trimming cost V 3 bases and J 5 bases, with 19 bases left between them. The variable domain in full, with the rest retrieved from reference TRBV29-1 and TRBJ2-5, is SAVISQKPSRDICQRGTSLTIQCQVDSQVTMMFWYRQQPGQSLTLIATANQGSEATYESGFVIDKFPISRPNLTFSTLTVSNMSPEDSSIYLCSVDGIGEWGETQYFGPGTRLLVL.

This clonotype was seen a handful of times. The rearrangement links TRBV20-1 to TRBJ2-5, with D unresolved. Trimming removed 6 bases from V and 5 bases from J, with 10 bases in between. Germline CDR1 DFQATT, CDR2 SNEGSKA (reference sequence). The CDR3 has 11 amino acids. The CDR3 protein is CSAPLGETQYF. The CDR3 region has the DNA TGCAGTGCCCCCCTTGGGGAGACCCAGTACTTC.

This clonotype was recorded at least ten times. The chain has TRBV20-1 and TRBJ2-5; D is possibly TRBD1 (6 bases). This CDR3 is built from 13 residues. The germline CDR1 and CDR2 sequences are DFQATT and SNEGSKA (reference sequence). The V and J ends lost 5 bases and 1 base respectively, with 11 bases between them. CDR3 sequence reads: CSAPQQGQETQYF. CDR3 coding DNA: TGCAGTGCTCCTCAACAGGGCCAAGAGACCCAGTACTTC.

V gene TRBV20-1 combines with J gene TRBJ2-5, with 8 bases aligning to TRBD1. Germline lookup yields CDR1 DFQATT and CDR2 SNEGSKA (reference sequence). The CDR3 contains 14 residues. The junction had 7 bases not matched to a gene; V was cut back by 3 bases and J by 4 bases. The CDR3 loop reads CSASQTGAAETQYF. The CDR3 DNA sequence: TGCAGTGCTAGCCAGACAGGGGCTGCAGAGACCCAGTACTTC.

This clonotype occurred many times. Here the CDR3 DNA reads TGCGCCAGCAGCGCTGCCACCAATGAGCAGTTCTTC. Encoded protein: CASSAATNEQFF. The rearrangement links TRBV5-1 to TRBJ2-1; the D is unclear. Germline V gene data show CDR1 as SGHRS and CDR2 as YFSETQ. The CDR3 runs to 12 residues. V lost 4 bases and J 6 bases, leaving 8 bases between the germline ends.

This clonotype appeared many times. The J gene is TRBJ2-6, the V gene TRBV5-6; unclear D gene. The CDR3 contains 16 residues. Germline V lookup: CDR1 SGHDT, CDR2 YYEEEE. The V end was cut by 1 base, the J end by 0 bases, with 8 bases between. The CDR3 loop reads CASSLTSSSGANVLTF. The CDR3, as DNA: TGTGCCAGCAGCTTGACGTCTAGCTCTGGGGCCAACGTCCTGACTTTC.

This chain joins TRBV7-2 and TRBJ2-5, with D uncertain. The CDR3 is 14 residues long. Trimming cost V 2 bases and J 1 base, with 8 bases left between them. Germline CDR1 is SGHTA and CDR2 is FQGNSA. The CDR3 sequence: CASSLNGPQETQYF. Written as DNA, the CDR3 is TGTGCCAGCAGCTTAAATGGGCCCCAAGAGACCCAGTACTTC.

The table lists this clonotype with many counts. This chain links TRBV12-3 or TRBV12-4 with TRBJ2-1; no reliable D call. This CDR3 has 12 amino acids. Trimming removed 2 bases at V and 5 bases at J, with 4 bases between. This CDR3 reads CASSLPNNEQFF. Here the CDR3 DNA reads TGTGCCAGCAGTTTACCCAACAATGAGCAGTTCTTC.

This clonotype was observed many times. The chain recombines TRBV20-1 with TRBJ2-5; 7 bases map to TRBD2. This CDR3 comprises 16 residues. V was pared by 0 bases and J by 0 bases, with 7 bases of the junction left unmatched. Germline V gene lookup returns CDR1 DFQATT and CDR2 SNEGSKA (reference sequence). The CDR3 protein is CSARDWAGENQETQYF. The DNA for the CDR3 is TGCAGTGCTAGAGATTGGGCGGGAGAGAACCAAGAGACCCAGTACTTC.

This clonotype appeared many times. V gene TRBV14 combines with J gene TRBJ2-7, with D perhaps matching TRBD2 (5 bases). CDR3 length equals 17 residues. Germline CDR1 SGHDN, CDR2 FVKESK. Deletions cut 1 base from V and 2 bases from J, with 18 bases between. Here the CDR3 DNA reads TGTGCCAGCAGCCAAGGAAGGTTGCCGGGAATAGCCTACGAGCAGTACTTC. Protein product: CASSQGRLPGIAYEQYF. Variable domain in full (rest from reference TRBV14 and TRBJ2-7): EAGVTQFPSHSVIEKGQTVTLRCDPISGHDNLYWYRRVMGKEIKFLLHFVKESKQDESGMPNNRFLAERTGGTYSTLKVQPAELEDSGVYFCASSQGRLPGIAYEQYFGPGTRLTVT.

This clonotype was seen many times. This chain joins TRBV2 and TRBJ2-1, with TRBD2 matching over 9 bases. Germline loops: CDR1 SNHLY, CDR2 FYNNEI. The ends lost 5 bases at V and 5 bases at J; junction bases unmatched: 10. This CDR3 has 16 residues. For the CDR3, the DNA is TGTGCCAGCAGTAAACGGCGGGAGGGCCGTGACAATGAGCAGTTCTTC. It translates to CASSKRREGRDNEQFF.

V gene TRBV27 combines with J gene TRBJ2-1, with TRBD2 identical over 13 bases. CDR3 length: 16 amino acids. The V and J ends lost 4 bases and 4 bases, in that order; junction bases with no gene match: 4. CDR1 MNHEY and CDR2 SMNVEV come from the germline V gene (reference sequence). The DNA for the CDR3 is TGTGCCAGCAGTTCAGGGACTAGCGGGGTTTACAATGAGCAGTTCTTC. It codes for CASSSGTSGVYNEQFF.

This clonotype was counted ten times or more. V usage is TRBV20-1 and J usage is TRBJ2-7, with 7 bases matching TRBD1. This CDR3 spans 13 amino acids. Germline V gene data show CDR1 as DFQATT and CDR2 as SNEGSKA (reference sequence). V gave up 6 bases and J gave up 0 bases; unmatched junction bases: 5. CDR3: CSAKQGPSYEQYF. CDR3 DNA sequence: TGCAGTGCCAAACAGGGGCCCTCCTACGAGCAGTACTTC.